This passage covers 16 T cell receptor beta chains from one sample sequenced in a study of brain T cells in children with intractable seizures (dated by TCRdb to about 2021). What the time point label conveys for this sample: resected brain tissue, or blood drawn just prior to surgery. Libraries were built with the immunoSEQ multiplex PCR assay. Entries here come from immuneACCESS through TCRdb and include only in-frame sequences with V and J called. Some clones fail to appear in such tables; in the studies checked, an unresolved V gene covers under half of the shortfall, and the cause of the remainder is unknown. The sample includes under 45,000 clones, with 80% to 95% observed a single time. The ten top clones hold roughly 6.3% of the sample. Sequencing used peripheral blood, obtained at surgery. These receptors were obtained from a girl aged 2-10 years with tuberous sclerosis and intractable seizures.

The chain employs TRBV19 and TRBJ1-2; D ambiguous. This CDR3 has 14 amino acids. V was shortened by 4 bases and J by 9 bases, with 18 bases between the two germline ends. The germline V gene has CDR1 LNHDA and CDR2 SQIVND (reference sequence). The CDR3 nucleotides are TGTGCCAGTAGTAATCCCCCGGTTTGGCCTAGCTACACCTTC. This encodes CASSNPPVWPSYTF.

The chain combines TRBV5-1 with TRBJ1-4; D remains unclear. Trimming left V 0 bases short and J 4 bases short, with 7 bases between. The length of the CDR3 is 14 residues. CDR1 is SGHRS and CDR2 is YFSETQ in the germline V gene. CDR3 in amino acids: CASSLDSVNEKLFF. CDR3 DNA: TGCGCCAGCAGCTTGGACAGCGTTAATGAAAAACTGTTTTTT.

V usage is TRBV4-1 and J usage is TRBJ1-4; 11 bases align to TRBD1. The V gene end was trimmed by 2 bases and the J gene end by 8 bases; junction bases not matched to a gene: 7. The CDR3 has 16 amino acids. The V gene's germline CDR1 is MGHRA and CDR2 YSYEKL. CDR3 loop: CASSQRRDRGEEKLFF. In nucleotides, the CDR3 is TGCGCCAGCAGCCAAAGGAGGGACAGGGGGGAAGAAAAACTGTTTTTT.

This sequence joins TRBV4-1 and TRBJ1-4; D might be TRBD1 (5 bases). The CDR3 sequence is 15 residues long. Germline V gene data show CDR1 as MGHRA and CDR2 as YSYEKL. Trimming took 4 bases from V and 3 from J, leaving 12 bases between them. CDR3 DNA sequence: TGCGCCAGCAGCCCTACGATGGGGGCTAATGAAAAACTGTTTTTT. Translation: CASSPTMGANEKLFF.

This chain joins TRBV10-2 and TRBJ2-2, with D tentatively TRBD1 (6 bases). CDR1 is WSHSY, CDR2 SAAADI, per germline. CDR3 length equals 15 residues. The V gene lost 9 bases and the J gene lost 8 bases, with 22 bases spanning the gap. CDR3 DNA sequence: TGCGCCAGATCTGACAGGCCCGAGTCATCAGGGGAGCTGTTTTTT. This encodes CARSDRPESSGELFF.

V gene TRBV6-1 combines with J gene TRBJ1-4; D unresolved. Germline CDR1 MNHNS, CDR2 SASEGT. Trimming removed 0 bases from V and 0 bases from J, with 8 bases in between. The CDR3 sequence is 16 residues long. CDR3 sequence (DNA): TGTGCCAGCAGTGAAGCTGTTTTTGCAACTAATGAAAAACTGTTTTTT. Encoded protein: CASSEAVFATNEKLFF.

This chain connects TRBV27 to TRBJ1-6; 7 positions agree with TRBD1. Per the germline V gene, CDR1 is MNHEY and CDR2 is SMNVEV (reference sequence). With V trimmed by 2 bases and J by 2 bases, 0 bases remained unmatched. The CDR3 covers 15 residues. The CDR3 DNA reads TGTGCCAGCAGTTTAACAGGGGCCTATAATTCACCCCTCCACTTT. Translated, it gives CASSLTGAYNSPLHF.

The chain links TRBV7-3 to TRBJ2-5; 9 bases are a match to TRBD1. The germline V gene encodes CDR1 SGHTA and CDR2 FQGTGA. The J segment lost 3 bases and the V segment lost 3 bases, leaving 14 bases of the junction unmatched. The CDR3 runs 18 residues. The CDR3 protein is CASSLVPLTGTGKETQYF. The CDR3 region has the DNA TGTGCCAGCAGCTTGGTTCCACTAACCGGGACAGGGAAAGAGACCCAGTACTTC.

The rearrangement uses TRBV18 and TRBJ2-1; TRBD1 is a possible D gene (6 bases). V was shortened by 3 bases and J by 9 bases, with 9 bases between the two germline ends. Germline CDR1 KGHSH, CDR2 LQKENI. This CDR3 has 12 residues. This CDR3 is CASSPTGSEQFF. CDR3 sequence (DNA): TGTGCCAGCTCACCTACAGGGTCTGAGCAGTTCTTC.

The V and J genes are TRBV4-1 and TRBJ2-1, with 8 bases fitting TRBD2. The V gene end was trimmed by 0 bases and the J gene end by 6 bases; junction bases not matched to a gene: 10. Germline V gene data show CDR1 as MGHRA and CDR2 as YSYEKL. This CDR3 has 17 residues. Here the CDR3 DNA reads TGCGCCAGCAGCCAAGATCCCCTTGGACTAGCACTCAATGAGCAGTTCTTC. Translating gives CASSQDPLGLALNEQFF.

V usage is TRBV14 and J usage is TRBJ2-5; the D is unclear. The CDR3 consists of 16 residues. Germline CDR1 SGHDN, CDR2 FVKESK. Trimming removed 0 bases from V and 1 base from J, with 12 bases in between. The DNA for the CDR3 is TGTGCCAGCAGCCAAGATCTCGGCACTATCCAAGAGACCCAGTACTTC. Translation gives CASSQDLGTIQETQYF.

This chain links TRBV5-4 with TRBJ2-1, with TRBD2 matching over 9 bases. CDR3 size: 15 residues. V gave up 0 bases and J gave up 5 bases; unmatched junction bases: 3. CDR1 and CDR2 (germline): SGHNT, YYREEE (reference sequence). The CDR3 loop reads CASSLVSGGNNEQFF. The CDR3 DNA reads TGTGCCAGCAGCTTGGTTAGCGGGGGAAACAATGAGCAGTTCTTC.

This clone was picked up one time. The chain has TRBV6-1 and TRBJ2-5, with TRBD2 matching 9 bases. The V gene's germline CDR1 is MNHNS and CDR2 SASEGT. The CDR3 runs 15 residues. V was clipped by 3 bases and J by 3 bases; unmatched bases: 5. The CDR3 protein is CASSDRGLAKETQYF. The CDR3 nucleotides read TGTGCCAGCAGTGACCGGGGACTAGCAAAAGAGACCCAGTACTTC.

The rearrangement uses TRBV7-3 and TRBJ2-7, with a tentative D call TRBD1 (7 bases). Germline V CDR1 and CDR2: SGHTA, FQGTGA. The CDR3 length is 20 residues. V lost 5 bases to trimming and J lost 4 bases, with 33 bases between them. The CDR3 region is CASSPQGGQPARFVGYEQYV. CDR3 sequence (DNA): TGTGCCAGCAGCCCCCAGGGGGGACAGCCAGCCAGATTTGTAGGGTACGAGCAGTACGTC.

The chain joins TRBV7-3 to TRBJ2-2, with no clear D. CDR3 size: 14 residues. Germline CDR1 SGHTA, CDR2 FQGTGA. V shed 8 bases and J shed 0 bases, with 10 bases lying between them. In nucleotides, the CDR3 is TGTGCCAGCGGGTCACAGACGAACACCGGGGAGCTGTTTTTT. Protein product: CASGSQTNTGELFF.

V gene TRBV9 combines with J gene TRBJ2-3, with D possibly matching TRBD2 (6 bases). Germline values: CDR1 SGDLS, CDR2 YYNGEE. This CDR3 is 17 amino acids long. V lost 1 base and J 0 bases, leaving 15 bases between the germline ends. This chain's CDR3 is CASSVTATSGSTDTQYF. The CDR3 DNA is TGTGCCAGCAGCGTAACCGCGACTAGTGGTAGCACAGATACGCAGTATTTT.